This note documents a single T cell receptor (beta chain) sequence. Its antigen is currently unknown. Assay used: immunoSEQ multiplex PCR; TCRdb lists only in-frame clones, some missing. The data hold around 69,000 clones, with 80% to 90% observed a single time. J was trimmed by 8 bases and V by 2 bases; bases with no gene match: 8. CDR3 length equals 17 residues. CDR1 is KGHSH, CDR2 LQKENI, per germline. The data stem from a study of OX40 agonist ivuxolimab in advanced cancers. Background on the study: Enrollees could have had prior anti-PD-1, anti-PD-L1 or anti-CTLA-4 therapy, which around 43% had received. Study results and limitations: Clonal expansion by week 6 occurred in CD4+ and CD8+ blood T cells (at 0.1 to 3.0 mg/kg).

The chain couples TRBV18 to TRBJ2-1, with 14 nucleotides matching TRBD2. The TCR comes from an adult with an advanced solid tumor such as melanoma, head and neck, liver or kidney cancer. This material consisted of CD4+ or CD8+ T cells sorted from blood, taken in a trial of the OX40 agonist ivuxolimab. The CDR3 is CASSPNLPGLAGDEQFF. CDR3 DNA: TGTGCCAGCTCACCAAACTTACCGGGACTAGCGGGAGATGAGCAGTTCTTC. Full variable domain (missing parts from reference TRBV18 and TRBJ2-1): NAGVMQNPRHLVRRRGQEARLRCSPMKGHSHVYWYRQLPEEGLKFMVYLQKENIIDESGMPKERFSAEFPKEGPSILRIQQVVRGDSAAYFCASSPNLPGLAGDEQFFGPGTRLTVL.